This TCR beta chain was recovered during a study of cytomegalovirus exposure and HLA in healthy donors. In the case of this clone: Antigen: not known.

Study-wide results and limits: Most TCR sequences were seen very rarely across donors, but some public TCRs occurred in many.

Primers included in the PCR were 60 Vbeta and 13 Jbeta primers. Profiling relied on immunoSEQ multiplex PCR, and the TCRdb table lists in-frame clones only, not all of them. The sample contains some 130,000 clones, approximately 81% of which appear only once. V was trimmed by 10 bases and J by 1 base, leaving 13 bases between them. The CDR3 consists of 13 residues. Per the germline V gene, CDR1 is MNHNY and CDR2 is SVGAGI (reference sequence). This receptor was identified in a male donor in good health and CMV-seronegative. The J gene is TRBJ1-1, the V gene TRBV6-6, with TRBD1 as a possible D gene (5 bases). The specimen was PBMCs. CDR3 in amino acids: CATDPRENTEAFF. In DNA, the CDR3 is TGTGCCACAGACCCCAGGGAGAACACTGAAGCTTTCTTT.